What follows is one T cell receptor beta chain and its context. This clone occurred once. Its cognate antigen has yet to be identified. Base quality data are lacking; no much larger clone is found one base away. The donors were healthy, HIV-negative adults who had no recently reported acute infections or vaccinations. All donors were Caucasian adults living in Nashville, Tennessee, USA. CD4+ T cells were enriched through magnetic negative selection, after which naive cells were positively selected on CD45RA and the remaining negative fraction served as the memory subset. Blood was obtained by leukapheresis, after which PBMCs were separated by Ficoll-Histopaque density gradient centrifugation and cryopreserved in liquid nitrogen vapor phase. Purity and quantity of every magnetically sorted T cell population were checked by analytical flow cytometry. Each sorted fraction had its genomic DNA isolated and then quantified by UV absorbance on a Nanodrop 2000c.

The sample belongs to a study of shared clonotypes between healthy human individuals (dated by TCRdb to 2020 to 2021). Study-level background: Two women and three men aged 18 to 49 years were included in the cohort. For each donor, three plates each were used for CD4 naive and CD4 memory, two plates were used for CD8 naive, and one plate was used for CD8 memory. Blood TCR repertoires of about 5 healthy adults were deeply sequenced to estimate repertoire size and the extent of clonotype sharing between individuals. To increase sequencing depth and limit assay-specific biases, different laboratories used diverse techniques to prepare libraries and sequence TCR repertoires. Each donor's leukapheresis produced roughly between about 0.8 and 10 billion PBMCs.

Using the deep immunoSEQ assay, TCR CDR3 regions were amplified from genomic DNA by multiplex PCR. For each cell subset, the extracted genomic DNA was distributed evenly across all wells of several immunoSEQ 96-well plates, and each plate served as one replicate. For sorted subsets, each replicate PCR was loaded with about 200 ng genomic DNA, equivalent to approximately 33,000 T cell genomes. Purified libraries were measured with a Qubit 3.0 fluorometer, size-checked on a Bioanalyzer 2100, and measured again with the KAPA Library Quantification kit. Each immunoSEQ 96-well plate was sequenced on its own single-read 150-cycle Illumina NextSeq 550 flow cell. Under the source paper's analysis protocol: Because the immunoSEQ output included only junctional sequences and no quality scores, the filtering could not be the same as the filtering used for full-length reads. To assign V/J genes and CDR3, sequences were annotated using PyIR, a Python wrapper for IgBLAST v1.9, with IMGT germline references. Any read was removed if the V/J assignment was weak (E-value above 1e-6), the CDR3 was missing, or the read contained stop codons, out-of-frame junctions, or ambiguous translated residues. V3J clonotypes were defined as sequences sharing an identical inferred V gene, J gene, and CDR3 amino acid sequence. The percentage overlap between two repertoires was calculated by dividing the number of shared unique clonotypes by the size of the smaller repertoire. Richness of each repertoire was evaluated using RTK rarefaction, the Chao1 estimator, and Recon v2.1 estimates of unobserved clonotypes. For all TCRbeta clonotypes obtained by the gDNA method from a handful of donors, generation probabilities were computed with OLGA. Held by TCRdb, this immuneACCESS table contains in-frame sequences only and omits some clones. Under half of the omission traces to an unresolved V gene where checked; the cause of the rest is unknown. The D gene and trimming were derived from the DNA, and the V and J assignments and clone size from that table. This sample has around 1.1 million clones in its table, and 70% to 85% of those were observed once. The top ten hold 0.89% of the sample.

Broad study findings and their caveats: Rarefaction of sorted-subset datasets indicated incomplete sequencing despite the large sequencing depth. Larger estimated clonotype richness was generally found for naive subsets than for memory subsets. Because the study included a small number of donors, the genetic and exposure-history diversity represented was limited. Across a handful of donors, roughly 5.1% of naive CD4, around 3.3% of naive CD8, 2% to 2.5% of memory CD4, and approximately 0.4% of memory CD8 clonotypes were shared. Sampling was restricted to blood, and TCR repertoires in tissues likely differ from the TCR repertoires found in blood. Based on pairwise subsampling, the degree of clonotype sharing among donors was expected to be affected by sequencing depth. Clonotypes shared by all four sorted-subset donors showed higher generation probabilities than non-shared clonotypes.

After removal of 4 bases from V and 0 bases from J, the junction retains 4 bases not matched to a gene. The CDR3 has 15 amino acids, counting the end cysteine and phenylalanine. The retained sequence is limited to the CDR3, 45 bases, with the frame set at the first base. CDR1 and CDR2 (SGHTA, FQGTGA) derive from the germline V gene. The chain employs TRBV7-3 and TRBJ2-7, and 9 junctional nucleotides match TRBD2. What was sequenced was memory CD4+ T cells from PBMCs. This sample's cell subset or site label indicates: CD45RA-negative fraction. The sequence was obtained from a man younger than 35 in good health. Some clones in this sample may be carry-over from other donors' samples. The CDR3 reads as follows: CASSSAGGPSYEQYF. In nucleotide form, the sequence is TGTGCCAGCAGCTCAGCGGGGGGACCCTCCTACGAGCAGTACTTC.